A single sample gave rise to the 8 T cell receptor beta chains below, sequenced in a study of T-cell memory formation after mild COVID-19. TCRdb processed the 5' RACE reads anew with MiXCR; each CDR3 protein has one entry. This table has 540,000 or so distinct CDR3 sequences, roughly 22% appearing once. The source material was PBMCs or a T cell subset sorted from them (not recorded which). These receptors were obtained from an adult woman who had mild COVID-19 (a few samples of this study predate the infection). Cell type and time point are not known.

This clonotype was seen a handful of times. The chain carries TRBV20-1 and TRBJ2-3, with 9 bases fitting TRBD2. The germline gives CDR1 DFQATT, CDR2 SNEGSKA (reference sequence). This CDR3 has 16 amino acids. V shed 2 bases and J 4 bases; nucleotides not matched to a gene: 10. CDR3 DNA sequence: TGCAGTGCTAGAACCCTCCTAGCGGGACGAGCAGATACGCAGTATTTT. This codes for CSARTLLAGRADTQYF.

The V and J genes are TRBV6-4 and TRBJ1-2; D remains unclear. This CDR3 spans 12 amino acids. Germline values: CDR1 MRHNA, CDR2 SNTAGT. Trimming shortened V by 6 bases and J by 2 bases, and 7 bases separated the two germline ends. The CDR3: CASRGENYGYTF. The CDR3 DNA follows: TGTGCCAGCAGGGGCGAAAACTATGGCTACACCTTC.

V is TRBV3-1 and J is TRBJ2-3; 13 bases are a match to TRBD2. V lost 5 bases to trimming and J lost 5 bases; unmatched junction nucleotides: 4. The germline V gene encodes CDR1 LGHDT and CDR2 YNNKEL (reference sequence). CDR3 length: 15 amino acids. CDR3 sequence reads: CASSSGLAGRDTQYF. CDR3 in DNA: TGTGCCAGCAGCTCGGGACTAGCGGGGAGAGATACGCAGTATTTT.

The rearrangement links TRBV24-1 to TRBJ1-2, with a tentative D call TRBD1 (5 bases). Germline lookup yields CDR1 KGHDR and CDR2 SFDVKD. Trimming removed 2 bases at V and 3 bases at J, with 18 bases between. The CDR3 has 17 residues. CDR3 amino acids: CATSDSSGRDGYYGYTF. The CDR3 bases are TGTGCCACCAGTGATTCCTCGGGACGAGACGGGTACTATGGCTACACCTTC.

The chain has TRBV20-1 and TRBJ1-4; 8 bases line up with TRBD1. This CDR3 region has 13 residues. Germline CDR1 is DFQATT and CDR2 is SNEGSKA (reference sequence). V shed 3 bases, J shed 7 bases, and the junction held 4 bases outside the gene matches. The CDR3 spells CSARTGVGEKLFF. The CDR3 DNA sequence: TGCAGTGCTAGGACAGGGGTTGGTGAAAAACTGTTTTTT.

This clonotype was observed a handful of times. The genes are TRBV7-2 and TRBJ1-2, with D tentatively TRBD1 (5 bases). This CDR3 has 12 residues. The germline gives CDR1 SGHTA, CDR2 FQGNSA. Trimming left V 8 bases short and J 4 bases short, with 11 bases between. CDR3 sequence reads: CASQGERYGYTF. The DNA for the CDR3 is TGTGCCAGCCAAGGGGAGCGCTATGGCTACACCTTC.

This clonotype has just a few counts. V gene TRBV6-4 combines with J gene TRBJ2-1; TRBD1 aligns across 7 bases. The CDR3 totals 15 residues. CDR1 is MRHNA, CDR2 SNTAGT, per germline. With 2 bases clipped from V and 4 bases from J, the junction kept 5 bases outside the gene matches. The CDR3: CASSDTGDGYNEQFF. In DNA form, the CDR3 reads TGTGCCAGCAGTGACACAGGGGATGGGTACAATGAGCAGTTCTTC.

This clonotype was recorded a few times. The chain is built from TRBV12-3 or TRBV12-4 and TRBJ1-6, with 7 bases lining up with TRBD1. This CDR3 is built from 15 residues. V lost 7 bases to trimming and J lost 4 bases; unmatched junction nucleotides: 7. In DNA, the CDR3 is TGTGCCAGCACCCAAGCGGGACAGTATAATTCACCCCTCCACTTT. It encodes CASTQAGQYNSPLHF.